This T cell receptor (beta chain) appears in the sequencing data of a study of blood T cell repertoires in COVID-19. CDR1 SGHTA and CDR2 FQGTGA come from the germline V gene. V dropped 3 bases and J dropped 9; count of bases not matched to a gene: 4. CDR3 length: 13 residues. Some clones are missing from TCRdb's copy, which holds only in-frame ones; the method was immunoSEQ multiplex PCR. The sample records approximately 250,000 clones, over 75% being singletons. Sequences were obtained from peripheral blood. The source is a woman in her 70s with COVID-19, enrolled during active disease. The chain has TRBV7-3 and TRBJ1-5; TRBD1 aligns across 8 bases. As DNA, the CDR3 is TGTGCCAGCAGCTTGAGACAGGGGACGCCCCAGCATTTT. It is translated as CASSLRQGTPQHF.